This TCR beta chain was identified in a study of blood T cell repertoires in COVID-19. As for the study in general: The origin of the acute and convalescent COVID-19 samples was the United States, Italy and Spain. The analysed material was cDNA or gDNA that came from T cells, B-cell-depleted T cells, or PBMCs.

This CDR3 spans 14 amino acids. From germline, CDR1 is SGHRS and CDR2 YFSETQ. The germline V and J ends were trimmed by 4 bases and 1 base, with 11 bases remaining between them. Authors' methods: Amplifying reference gene primers gave estimates of nucleated cell counts. TCRdb's copy holds only in-frame clones and misses some; the assay was immunoSEQ multiplex PCR. V and J calls and clone size are given by that table; D and trimming were obtained from the DNA. The repertoire holds fewer than 150,000 clones, with around nine tenths as singletons. The sequence was collected from a man aged 45-60 years with active or convalescent COVID-19. Material for sequencing was peripheral blood. The rearrangement uses TRBV5-1 and TRBJ2-5; D gene ambiguous. The CDR3, as DNA: TGCGCCAGCAGCCTCTTAGCTACCCAAGAGACCCAGTACTTC. Protein product: CASSLLATQETQYF.